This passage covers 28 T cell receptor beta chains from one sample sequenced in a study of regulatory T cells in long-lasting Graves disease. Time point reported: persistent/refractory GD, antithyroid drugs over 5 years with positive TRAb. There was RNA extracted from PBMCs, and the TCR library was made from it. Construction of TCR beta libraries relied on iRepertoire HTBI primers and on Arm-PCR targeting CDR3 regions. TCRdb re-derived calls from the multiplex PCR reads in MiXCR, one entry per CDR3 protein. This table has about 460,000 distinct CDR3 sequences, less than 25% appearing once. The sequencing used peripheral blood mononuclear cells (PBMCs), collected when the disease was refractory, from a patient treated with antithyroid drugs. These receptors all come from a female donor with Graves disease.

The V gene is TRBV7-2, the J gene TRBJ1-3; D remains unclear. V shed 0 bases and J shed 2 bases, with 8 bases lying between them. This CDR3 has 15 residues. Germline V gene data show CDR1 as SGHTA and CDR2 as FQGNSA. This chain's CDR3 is CASSLAHNAGNTIYF. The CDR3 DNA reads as TGTGCCAGCAGCTTAGCGCATAACGCTGGAAACACCATATATTTT.

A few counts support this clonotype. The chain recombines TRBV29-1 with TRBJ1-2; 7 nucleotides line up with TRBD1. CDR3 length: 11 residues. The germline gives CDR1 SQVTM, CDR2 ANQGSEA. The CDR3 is CITIQGSGYTF. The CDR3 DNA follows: TGCATCACCATACAGGGGTCTGGCTACACCTTC.

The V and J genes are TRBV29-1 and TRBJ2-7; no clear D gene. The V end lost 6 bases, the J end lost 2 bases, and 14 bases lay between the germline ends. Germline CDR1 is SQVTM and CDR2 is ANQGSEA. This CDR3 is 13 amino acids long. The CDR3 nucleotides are TGCAGCGTCCTTGACACCGGTGCCTACGAGCAGTACTTC. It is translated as CSVLDTGAYEQYF.

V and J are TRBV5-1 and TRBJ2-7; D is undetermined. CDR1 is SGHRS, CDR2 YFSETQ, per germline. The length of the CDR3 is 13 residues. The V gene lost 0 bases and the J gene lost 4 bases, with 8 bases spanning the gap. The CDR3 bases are TGCGCCAGCAGCTTGGGCAAAACATACGAGCAGTACTTC. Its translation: CASSLGKTYEQYF. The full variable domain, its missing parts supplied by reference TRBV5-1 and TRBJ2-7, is KAGVTQTPRYLIKTRGQQVTLSCSPISGHRSVSWYQQTPGQGLQFLFEYFSETQRNKGNFPGRFSGRQFSNSRSEMNVSTLELGDSALYLCASSLGKTYEQYFGPGTRLTVT.

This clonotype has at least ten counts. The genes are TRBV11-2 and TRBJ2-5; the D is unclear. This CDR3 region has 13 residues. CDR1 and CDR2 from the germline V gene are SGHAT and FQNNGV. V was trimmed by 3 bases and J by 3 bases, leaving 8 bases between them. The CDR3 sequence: CASSFGVEETQYF. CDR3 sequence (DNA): TGTGCCAGCAGCTTTGGGGTTGAAGAGACCCAGTACTTC.

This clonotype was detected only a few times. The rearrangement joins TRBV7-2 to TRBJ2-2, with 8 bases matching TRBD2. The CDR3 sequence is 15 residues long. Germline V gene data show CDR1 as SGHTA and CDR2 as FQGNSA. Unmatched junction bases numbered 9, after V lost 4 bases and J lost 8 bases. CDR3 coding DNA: TGTGCCAGCAGCTCTTTAGCGGGGACACAGGGGGAGCTGTTTTTT. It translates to CASSSLAGTQGELFF.

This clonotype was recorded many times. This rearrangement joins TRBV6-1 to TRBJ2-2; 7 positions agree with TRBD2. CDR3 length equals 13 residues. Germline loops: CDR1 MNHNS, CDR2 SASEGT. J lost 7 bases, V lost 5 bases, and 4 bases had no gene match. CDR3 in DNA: TGTGCCAGCAGTAGGGAGGGATACGGGGAGCTGTTTTTT. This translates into CASSREGYGELFF.

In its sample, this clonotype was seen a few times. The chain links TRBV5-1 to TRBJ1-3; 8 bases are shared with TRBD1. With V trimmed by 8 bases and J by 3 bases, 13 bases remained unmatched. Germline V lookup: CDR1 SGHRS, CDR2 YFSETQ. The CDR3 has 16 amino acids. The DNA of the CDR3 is TGCGCCAGGGCCACCTCCGGACAGGGCCTTGGAAACACCATATATTTT. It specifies CARATSGQGLGNTIYF.

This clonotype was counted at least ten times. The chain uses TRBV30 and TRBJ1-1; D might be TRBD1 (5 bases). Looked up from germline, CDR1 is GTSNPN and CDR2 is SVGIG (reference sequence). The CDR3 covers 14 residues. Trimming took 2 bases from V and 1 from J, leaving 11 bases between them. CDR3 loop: CAWSTGPKNTEAFF. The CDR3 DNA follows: TGTGCCTGGAGTACGGGACCTAAGAACACTGAAGCTTTCTTT. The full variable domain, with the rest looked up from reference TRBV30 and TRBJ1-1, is SQTIHQWPATLVQPVGSPLSLECTVEGTSNPNLYWYRQAAGRGLQLLFYSVGIGQISSEVPQNLSASRPQDRQFILSSKKLLLSDSGFYLCAWSTGPKNTEAFFGQGTRLTVV.

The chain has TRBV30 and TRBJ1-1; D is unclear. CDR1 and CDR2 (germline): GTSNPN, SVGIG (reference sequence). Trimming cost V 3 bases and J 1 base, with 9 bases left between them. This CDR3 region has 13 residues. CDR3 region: CAWRPEPNTEAFF. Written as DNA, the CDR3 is TGTGCCTGGAGGCCTGAACCGAACACTGAAGCTTTCTTT. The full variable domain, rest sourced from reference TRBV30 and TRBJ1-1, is SQTIHQWPATLVQPVGSPLSLECTVEGTSNPNLYWYRQAAGRGLQLLFYSVGIGQISSEVPQNLSASRPQDRQFILSSKKLLLSDSGFYLCAWRPEPNTEAFFGQGTRLTVV.

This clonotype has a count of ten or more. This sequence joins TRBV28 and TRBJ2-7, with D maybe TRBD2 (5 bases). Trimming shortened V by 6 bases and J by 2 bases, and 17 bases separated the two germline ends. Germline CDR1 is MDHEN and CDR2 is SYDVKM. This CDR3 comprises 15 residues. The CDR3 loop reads CASSPPGSLTYEQYF. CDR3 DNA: TGTGCCAGCAGCCCGCCGGGATCATTAACCTACGAGCAGTACTTC.

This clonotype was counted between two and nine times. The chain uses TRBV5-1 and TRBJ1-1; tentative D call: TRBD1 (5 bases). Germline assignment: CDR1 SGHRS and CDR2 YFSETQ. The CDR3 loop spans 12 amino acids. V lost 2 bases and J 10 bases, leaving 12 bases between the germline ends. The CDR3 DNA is TGCGCCAGCAGCTTCGAGACGGGGCGAGCTTTCTTT. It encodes CASSFETGRAFF.

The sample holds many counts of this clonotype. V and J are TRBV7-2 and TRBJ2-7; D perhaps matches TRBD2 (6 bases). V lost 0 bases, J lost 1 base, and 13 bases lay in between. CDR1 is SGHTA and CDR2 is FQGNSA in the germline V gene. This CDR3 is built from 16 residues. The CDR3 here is CASSLAGTSSSYEQYF. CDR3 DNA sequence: TGTGCCAGCAGCTTAGCGGGGACTTCCTCATCCTACGAGCAGTACTTC.

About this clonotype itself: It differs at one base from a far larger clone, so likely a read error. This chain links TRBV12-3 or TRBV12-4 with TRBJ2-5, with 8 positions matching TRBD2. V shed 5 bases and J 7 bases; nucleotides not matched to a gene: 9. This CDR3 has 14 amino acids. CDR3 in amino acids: CASSVLAVEGTQYF. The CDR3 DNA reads TGTGCCAGCAGTGTACTAGCGGTGGAGGGGACCCAGTACTTC.

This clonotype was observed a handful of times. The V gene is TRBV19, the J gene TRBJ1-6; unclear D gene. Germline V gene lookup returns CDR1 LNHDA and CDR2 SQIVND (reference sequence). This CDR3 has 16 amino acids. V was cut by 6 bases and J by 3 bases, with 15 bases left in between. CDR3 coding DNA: TGTGCCAGTAGCAGTACAGTGCCCAACTATAATTCACCCCTCCACTTT. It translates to CASSSTVPNYNSPLHF.

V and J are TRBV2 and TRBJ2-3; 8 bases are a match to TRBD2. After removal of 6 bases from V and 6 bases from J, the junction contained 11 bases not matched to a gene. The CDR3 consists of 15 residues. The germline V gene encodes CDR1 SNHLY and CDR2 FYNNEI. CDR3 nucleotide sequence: TGTGCCAGCAGGGCGACTAGCGAGGGGTTGGATACGCAGTATTTT. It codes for CASRATSEGLDTQYF.

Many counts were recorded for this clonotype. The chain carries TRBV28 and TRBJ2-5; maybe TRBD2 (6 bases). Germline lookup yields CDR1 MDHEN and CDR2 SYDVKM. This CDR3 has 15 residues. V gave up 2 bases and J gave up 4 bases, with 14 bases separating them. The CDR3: CASSLEGLGGETQYF. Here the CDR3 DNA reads TGTGCCAGCAGTTTAGAGGGGTTGGGGGGAGAGACCCAGTACTTC.

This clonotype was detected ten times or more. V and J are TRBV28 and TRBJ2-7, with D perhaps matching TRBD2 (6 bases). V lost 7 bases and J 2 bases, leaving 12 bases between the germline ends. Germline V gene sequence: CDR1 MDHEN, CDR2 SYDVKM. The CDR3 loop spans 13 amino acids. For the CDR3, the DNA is TGTGCCAGCACCCCCGGGGGACCCTACGAGCAGTACTTC. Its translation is CASTPGGPYEQYF.

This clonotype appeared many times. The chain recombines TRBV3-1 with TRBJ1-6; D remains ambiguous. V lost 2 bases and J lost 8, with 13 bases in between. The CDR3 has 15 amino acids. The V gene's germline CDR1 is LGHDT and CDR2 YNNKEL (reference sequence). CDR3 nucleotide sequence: TGTGCCAGCAGCCAACGGACGGAAAGTTATTCACCCCTCCACTTT. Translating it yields CASSQRTESYSPLHF.

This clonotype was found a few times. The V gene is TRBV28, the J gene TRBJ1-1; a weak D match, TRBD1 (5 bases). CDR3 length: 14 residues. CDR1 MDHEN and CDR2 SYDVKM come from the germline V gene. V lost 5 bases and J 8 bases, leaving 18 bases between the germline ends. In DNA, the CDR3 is TGTGCCAGCAGTCCCCTCAGGGAAAGGGTCGAAGCTTTCTTT. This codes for CASSPLRERVEAFF.

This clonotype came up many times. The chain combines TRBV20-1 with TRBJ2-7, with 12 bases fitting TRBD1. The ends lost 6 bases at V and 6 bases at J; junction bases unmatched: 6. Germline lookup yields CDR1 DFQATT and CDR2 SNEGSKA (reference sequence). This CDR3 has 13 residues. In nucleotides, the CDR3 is TGCAGTGCCCTGGGACAGGGGGCGACCGAGCAGTACTTC. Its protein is CSALGQGATEQYF.

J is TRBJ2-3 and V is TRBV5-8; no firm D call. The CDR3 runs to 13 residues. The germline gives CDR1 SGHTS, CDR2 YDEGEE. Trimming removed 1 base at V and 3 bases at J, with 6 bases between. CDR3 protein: CASSLMRTDTQYF. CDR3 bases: TGTGCCAGCAGCTTGATGAGGACAGATACGCAGTATTTT.

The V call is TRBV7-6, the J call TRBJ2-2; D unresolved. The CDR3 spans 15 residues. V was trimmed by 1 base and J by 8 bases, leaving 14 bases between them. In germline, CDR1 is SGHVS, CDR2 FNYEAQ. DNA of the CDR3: TGTGCCAGCAGCTTAGAAATAACCGTTTGGGGGGAGCTGTTTTTT. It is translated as CASSLEITVWGELFF.

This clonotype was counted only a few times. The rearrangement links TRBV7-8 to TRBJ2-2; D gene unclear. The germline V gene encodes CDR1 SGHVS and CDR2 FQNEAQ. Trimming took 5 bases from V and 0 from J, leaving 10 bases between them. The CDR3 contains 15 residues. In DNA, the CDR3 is TGTGCCAGCAGCAGATTCCTCGCGAACACCGGGGAGCTGTTTTTT. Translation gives CASSRFLANTGELFF.

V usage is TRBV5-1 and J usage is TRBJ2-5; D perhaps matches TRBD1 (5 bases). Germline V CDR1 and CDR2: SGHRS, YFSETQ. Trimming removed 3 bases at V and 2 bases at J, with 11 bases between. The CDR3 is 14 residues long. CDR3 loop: CASSSRQLQETQYF. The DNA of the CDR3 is TGCGCCAGCAGCTCGAGACAGCTACAAGAGACCCAGTACTTC.

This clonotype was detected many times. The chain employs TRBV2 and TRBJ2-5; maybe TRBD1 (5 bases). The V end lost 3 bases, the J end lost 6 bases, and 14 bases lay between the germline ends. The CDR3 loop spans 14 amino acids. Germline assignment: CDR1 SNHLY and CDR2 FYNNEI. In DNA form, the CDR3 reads TGTGCCAGCAGTGAGGTGCAGGGATGGAAGACCCAGTACTTC. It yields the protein CASSEVQGWKTQYF. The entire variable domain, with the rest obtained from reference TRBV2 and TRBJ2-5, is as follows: EPEVTQTPSHQVTQMGQEVILRCVPISNHLYFYWYRQILGQKVEFLVSFYNNEISEKSEIFDDQFSVERPDGSNFTLKIRSTKLEDSAMYFCASSEVQGWKTQYFGPGTRLLVL.

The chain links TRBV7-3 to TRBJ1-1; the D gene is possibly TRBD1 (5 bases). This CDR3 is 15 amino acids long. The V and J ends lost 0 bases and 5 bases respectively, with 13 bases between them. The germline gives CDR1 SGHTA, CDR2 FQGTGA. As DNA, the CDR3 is TGTGCCAGCAGCTTAACGGCCGGGGGAGGGACTGAAGCTTTCTTT. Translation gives CASSLTAGGGTEAFF. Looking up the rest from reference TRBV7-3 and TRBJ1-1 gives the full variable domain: GAGVSQTPSNKVTEKGKYVELRCDPISGHTALYWYRQSLGQGPEFLIYFQGTGAADDSGLPNDRFFAVRPEGSVSTLKIQRTERGDSAVYLCASSLTAGGGTEAFFGQGTRLTVV.

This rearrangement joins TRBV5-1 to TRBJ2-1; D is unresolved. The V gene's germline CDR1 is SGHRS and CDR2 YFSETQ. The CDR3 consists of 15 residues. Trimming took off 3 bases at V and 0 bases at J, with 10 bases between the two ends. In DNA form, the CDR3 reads TGCGCCAGCAGCTCCGAACATTTCTCCTACAATGAGCAGTTCTTC. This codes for CASSSEHFSYNEQFF. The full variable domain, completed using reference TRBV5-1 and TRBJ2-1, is KAGVTQTPRYLIKTRGQQVTLSCSPISGHRSVSWYQQTPGQGLQFLFEYFSETQRNKGNFPGRFSGRQFSNSRSEMNVSTLELGDSALYLCASSSEHFSYNEQFFGPGTRLTVL.